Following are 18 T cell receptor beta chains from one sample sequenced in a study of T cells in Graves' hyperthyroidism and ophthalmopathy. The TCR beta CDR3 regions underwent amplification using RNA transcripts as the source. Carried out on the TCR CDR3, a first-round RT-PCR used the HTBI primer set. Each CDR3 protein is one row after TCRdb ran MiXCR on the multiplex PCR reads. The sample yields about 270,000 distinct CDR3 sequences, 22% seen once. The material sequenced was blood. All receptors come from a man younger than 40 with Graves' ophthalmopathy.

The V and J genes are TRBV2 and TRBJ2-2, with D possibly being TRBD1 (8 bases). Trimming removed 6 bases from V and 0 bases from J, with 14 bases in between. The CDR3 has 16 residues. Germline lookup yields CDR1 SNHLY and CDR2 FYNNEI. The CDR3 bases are TGTGCCAGCAGCTACAGGGGGGGGGCGAACACCGGGGAGCTGTTTTTT. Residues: CASSYRGGANTGELFF.

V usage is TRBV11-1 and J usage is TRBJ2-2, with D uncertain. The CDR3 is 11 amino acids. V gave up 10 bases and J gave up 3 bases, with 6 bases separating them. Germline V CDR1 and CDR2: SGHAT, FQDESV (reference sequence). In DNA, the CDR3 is TGTGCCACCCAGTACACCGGGGAGCTGTTTTTT. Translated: CATQYTGELFF.

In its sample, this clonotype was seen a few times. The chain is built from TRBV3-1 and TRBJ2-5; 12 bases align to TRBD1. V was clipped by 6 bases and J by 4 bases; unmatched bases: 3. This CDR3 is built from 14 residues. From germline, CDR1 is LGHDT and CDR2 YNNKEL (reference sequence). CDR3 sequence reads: CASSEGQGAETQYF. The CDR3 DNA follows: TGTGCCAGCAGTGAGGGACAGGGGGCAGAGACCCAGTACTTC.

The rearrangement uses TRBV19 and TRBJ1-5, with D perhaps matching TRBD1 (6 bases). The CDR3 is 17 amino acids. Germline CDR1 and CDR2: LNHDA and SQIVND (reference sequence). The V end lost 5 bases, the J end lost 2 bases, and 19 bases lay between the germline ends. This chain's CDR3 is CASSVTGTPLGNQPQHF. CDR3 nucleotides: TGTGCCAGTAGTGTCACCGGGACACCCTTAGGCAATCAGCCCCAGCATTTT.

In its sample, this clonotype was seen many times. DNA of the CDR3: TGTGCCAGCAGTCCGGACACGTACGAGCAGTACTTC. Translating gives CASSPDTYEQYF. This chain links TRBV3-1 with TRBJ2-7, with D possibly matching TRBD1 (5 bases). There are 12 residues in the CDR3. Trimming stripped 6 bases from V and 4 bases from J, with 10 bases between. Germline assignment: CDR1 LGHDT and CDR2 YNNKEL (reference sequence).

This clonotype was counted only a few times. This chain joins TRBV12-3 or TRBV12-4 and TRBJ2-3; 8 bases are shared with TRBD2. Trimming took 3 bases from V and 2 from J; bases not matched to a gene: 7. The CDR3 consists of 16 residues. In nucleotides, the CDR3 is TGTGCCAGCAGTTTTCTGGTAGCGGGGATCACAGATACGCAGTATTTT. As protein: CASSFLVAGITDTQYF.

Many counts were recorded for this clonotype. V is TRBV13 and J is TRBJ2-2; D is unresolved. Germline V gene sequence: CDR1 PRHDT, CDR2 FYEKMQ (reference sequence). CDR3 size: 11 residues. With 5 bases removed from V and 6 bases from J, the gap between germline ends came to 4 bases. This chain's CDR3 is CASSRSGELFF. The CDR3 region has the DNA TGTGCCAGCAGCCGTTCCGGGGAGCTGTTTTTT.

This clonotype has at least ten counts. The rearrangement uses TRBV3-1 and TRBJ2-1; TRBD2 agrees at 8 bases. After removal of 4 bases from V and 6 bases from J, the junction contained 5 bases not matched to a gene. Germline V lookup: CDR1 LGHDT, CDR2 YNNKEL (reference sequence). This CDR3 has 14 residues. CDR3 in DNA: TGTGCCAGCAGCCCGGGAGGGCCCTCCAATGAGCAGTTCTTC. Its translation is CASSPGGPSNEQFF.

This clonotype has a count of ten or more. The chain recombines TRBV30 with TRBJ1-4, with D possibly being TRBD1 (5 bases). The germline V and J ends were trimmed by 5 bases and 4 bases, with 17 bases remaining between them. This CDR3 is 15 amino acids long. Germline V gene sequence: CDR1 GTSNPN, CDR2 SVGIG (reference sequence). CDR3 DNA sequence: TGTGCCTGGGGACCGACCACAGGTGGTAATGAAAAACTGTTTTTT. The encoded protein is CAWGPTTGGNEKLFF.

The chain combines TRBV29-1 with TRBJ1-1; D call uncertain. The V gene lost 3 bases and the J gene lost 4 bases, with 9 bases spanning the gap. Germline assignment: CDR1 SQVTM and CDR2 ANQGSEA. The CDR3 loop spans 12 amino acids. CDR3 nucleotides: TGCAGCGTTGACCAAAATAGCACTGAAGCTTTCTTT. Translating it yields CSVDQNSTEAFF.

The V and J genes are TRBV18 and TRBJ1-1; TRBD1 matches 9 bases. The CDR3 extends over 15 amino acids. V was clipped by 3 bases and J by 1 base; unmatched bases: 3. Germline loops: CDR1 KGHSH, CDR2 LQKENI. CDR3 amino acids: CASSPRTGANTEAFF. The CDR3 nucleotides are TGTGCCAGCTCACCGAGGACAGGGGCGAACACTGAAGCTTTCTTT.

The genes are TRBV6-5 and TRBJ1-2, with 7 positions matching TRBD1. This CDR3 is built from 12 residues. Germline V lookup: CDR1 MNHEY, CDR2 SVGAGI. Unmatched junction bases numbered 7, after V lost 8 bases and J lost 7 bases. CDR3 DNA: TGTGCCAGCGGCCTGGACAGGAGTGGCTACACCTTC. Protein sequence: CASGLDRSGYTF.

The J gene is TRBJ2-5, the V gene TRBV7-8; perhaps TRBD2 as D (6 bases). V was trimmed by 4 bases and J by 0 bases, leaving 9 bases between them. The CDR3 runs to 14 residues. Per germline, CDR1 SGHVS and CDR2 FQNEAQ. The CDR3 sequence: CASSSRTNQETQYF. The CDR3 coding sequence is TGTGCCAGCAGCTCCCGGACTAACCAAGAGACCCAGTACTTC.

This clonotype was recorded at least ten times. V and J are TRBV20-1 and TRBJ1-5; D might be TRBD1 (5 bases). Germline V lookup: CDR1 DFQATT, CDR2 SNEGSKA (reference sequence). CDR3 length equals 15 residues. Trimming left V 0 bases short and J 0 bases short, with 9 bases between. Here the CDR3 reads CSARDGGSSNQPQHF. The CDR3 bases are TGCAGTGCTAGAGATGGGGGAAGTAGCAATCAGCCCCAGCATTTT.

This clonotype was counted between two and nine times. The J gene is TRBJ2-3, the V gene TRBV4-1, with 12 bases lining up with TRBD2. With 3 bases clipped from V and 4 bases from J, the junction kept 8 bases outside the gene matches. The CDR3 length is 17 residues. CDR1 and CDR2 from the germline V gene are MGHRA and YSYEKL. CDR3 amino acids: CASSHPRTSGIADTQYF. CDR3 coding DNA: TGCGCCAGCAGCCATCCCAGGACTAGCGGGATCGCAGATACGCAGTATTTT.

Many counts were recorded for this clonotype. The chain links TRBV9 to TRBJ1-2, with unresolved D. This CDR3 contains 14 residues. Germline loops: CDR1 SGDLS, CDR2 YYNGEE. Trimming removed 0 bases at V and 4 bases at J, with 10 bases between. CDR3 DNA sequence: TGTGCCAGCAGCGTAGAGGCCTTATCCTATGGCTACACCTTC. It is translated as CASSVEALSYGYTF.

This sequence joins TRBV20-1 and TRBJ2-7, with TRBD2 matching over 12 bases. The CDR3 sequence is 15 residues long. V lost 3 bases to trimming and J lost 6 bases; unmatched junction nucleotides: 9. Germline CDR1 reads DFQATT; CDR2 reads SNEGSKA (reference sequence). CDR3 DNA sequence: TGCAGTGCTAGGGACCAGACTAGCGGGAGTATCGAGCAGTACTTC. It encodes CSARDQTSGSIEQYF.

In nucleotides, the CDR3 is TGTGCCAGCAGTGAAGAAGCGCTCTTGTTGGCCCAGCATTTT. Residues: CASSEEALLLAQHF. This sequence joins TRBV6-1 and TRBJ1-5; D ambiguous. CDR3 size: 14 residues. Germline CDR1 and CDR2: MNHNS and SASEGT. Trimming took off 1 base at V and 11 bases at J, with 15 bases between the two ends.